This is a list of T cell receptor beta chains from one sample in a study of shared clonotypes between healthy human individuals. Generated by immunoSEQ multiplex PCR, the TCRdb table keeps only in-frame clones and is missing some. The profile shows roughly 2 million clones, around 95% of them singletons. The sequenced sample consisted of naive CD4+ T cells sorted from blood. Receptors were obtained from a man between 18 and 29 years old in good health. Each CDR3 is given with its conserved first and last residue. D genes are given only for firm matches. The size of a clone is reported for some rows only, either as once, few or many, or as a class for expanded clones.

clone_size: NA; j_call: TRBJ2-3; d_call: NA; v_call: TRBV2; cdr3_nt: TGTGCCAGCACCATGGACTTCACAGATACGCAGTATTTT; cdr3_aa: CASTMDFTDTQYF
clone_size: NA; j_call: TRBJ2-5; d_call: TRBD1; v_call: TRBV19; cdr3_nt: TGTGCCAGTAGTCCCAGCAATGGACAGGGAGAGACCCAGTACTTC; cdr3_aa: CASSPSNGQGETQYF
clone_size: NA; j_call: TRBJ1-2; d_call: NA; v_call: TRBV2; cdr3_nt: TGTGCCAGCAGTGGTACTCGGGTATTTAACTATGGCTACACCTTC; cdr3_aa: CASSGTRVFNYGYTF
clone_size: NA; j_call: TRBJ1-6; d_call: NA; v_call: TRBV7-2; cdr3_nt: TGTGCCAGCAGCCCAGTCGACGGGGGAAATTCACCCCTCCACTTT; cdr3_aa: CASSPVDGGNSPLHF
clone_size: NA; j_call: TRBJ2-7; d_call: NA; v_call: TRBV15; cdr3_nt: TGTGCCACCAGCAGAAACCAGGAAGGGTACGAGCAGTACTTC; cdr3_aa: CATSRNQEGYEQYF
clone_size: NA; j_call: TRBJ1-2; d_call: NA; v_call: TRBV5-6; cdr3_nt: TGTGCCAGCAGCTTACAGGGAGTTTGGGGCTACACCTTC; cdr3_aa: CASSLQGVWGYTF
clone_size: NA; j_call: TRBJ2-5; d_call: TRBD2; v_call: TRBV2; cdr3_nt: TGTGCCAGCAGTGTTAGCGGGGGGGCCCTGGAGACCCAGTACTTC; cdr3_aa: CASSVSGGALETQYF
clone_size: NA; j_call: TRBJ1-6; d_call: NA; v_call: TRBV6-5; cdr3_nt: TGTGCCAGCAGACCCGACAGATTTAATTCACCCCTCCACTTT; cdr3_aa: CASRPDRFNSPLHF
clone_size: NA; j_call: TRBJ1-2; d_call: NA; v_call: TRBV6-6; cdr3_nt: TGTGCCAGCAGCCGATTGGCTAACTATGGCTACACCTTC; cdr3_aa: CASSRLANYGYTF
clone_size: NA; j_call: TRBJ1-2; d_call: NA; v_call: TRBV6-6; cdr3_nt: TGTGCCAGCAGTTACCAGCCCCATTCGGGCGGCTACACCTTC; cdr3_aa: CASSYQPHSGGYTF
clone_size: NA; j_call: TRBJ1-1; d_call: NA; v_call: TRBV5-4; cdr3_nt: TGTGCCAGCAGCTTGTCAGGCAGACAAAAGGGGGCTTTCTTT; cdr3_aa: CASSLSGRQKGAFF
clone_size: NA; j_call: TRBJ1-1; d_call: NA; v_call: TRBV10-3; cdr3_nt: TGTGCCATCAGGCTCTCGGGGGGATCGAACACTGAAGCTTTCTTT; cdr3_aa: CAIRLSGGSNTEAFF
clone_size: NA; j_call: TRBJ1-5; d_call: NA; v_call: TRBV6-1; cdr3_nt: TGTGCCAGCAGTGGGACAGCAAATAGCAATCAGCCCCAGCATTTT; cdr3_aa: CASSGTANSNQPQHF
clone_size: NA; j_call: TRBJ2-3; d_call: TRBD2; v_call: TRBV30; cdr3_nt: TGTGCCTGGTCCAGCGGGGCCCAAGGGGATACGCAGTATTTT; cdr3_aa: CAWSSGAQGDTQYF
clone_size: once; j_call: TRBJ2-7; d_call: NA; v_call: TRBV10-1; cdr3_nt: TGCGCCAGCAGTGATGGCGGGTCCAGGGACGAGCAGTACTTC; cdr3_aa: CASSDGGSRDEQYF
clone_size: NA; j_call: TRBJ2-3; d_call: TRBD2; v_call: TRBV10-1; cdr3_nt: TGCGCCAGCAGTGAGTCCCTAGCGGGGGGGCCGACAGATACGCAGTATTTT; cdr3_aa: CASSESLAGGPTDTQYF
clone_size: NA; j_call: TRBJ1-1; d_call: TRBD1; v_call: TRBV20-1; cdr3_nt: TGCGGCCCGGTTGGGACAGGGGGAACTTTCTTT; cdr3_aa: CGPVGTGGTFF
clone_size: NA; j_call: TRBJ2-3; d_call: TRBD2; v_call: TRBV4-1; cdr3_nt: TGCGCCAGCAGCCAAGGAACTAGCGGAAACTGGGTAGATACGCAGTATTTT; cdr3_aa: CASSQGTSGNWVDTQYF
clone_size: NA; j_call: TRBJ1-1; d_call: NA; v_call: TRBV29-1; cdr3_nt: TGCAGCGTTGAGGGTCAGCCGAACACTGAAGCTTTCTTT; cdr3_aa: CSVEGQPNTEAFF
clone_size: NA; j_call: TRBJ2-7; d_call: NA; v_call: TRBV10-3; cdr3_nt: TGTGCCATCAGTGATATAGGCATGACCTACGAGCAGTACTTC; cdr3_aa: CAISDIGMTYEQYF
clone_size: NA; j_call: TRBJ2-2; d_call: NA; v_call: TRBV20-1; cdr3_nt: TGCAGTGCTCGTCTCGGGGAGCTGTTTTTT; cdr3_aa: CSARLGELFF
clone_size: NA; j_call: TRBJ2-2; d_call: NA; v_call: TRBV10-3; cdr3_nt: TGTGCCATCGGCCGAAGTGGGGTTGGCGGGGAGCTGTTTTTT; cdr3_aa: CAIGRSGVGGELFF
clone_size: NA; j_call: TRBJ2-7; d_call: NA; v_call: TRBV5-1; cdr3_nt: TGCGCCAGCAGCTTGCTTACAGGCAAAGAGTACGAGCAGTACTTC; cdr3_aa: CASSLLTGKEYEQYF
clone_size: NA; j_call: TRBJ1-3; d_call: NA; v_call: TRBV10-3; cdr3_nt: TGTGCCATCAGTGAGTCGACAGGAAACACCATATATTTT; cdr3_aa: CAISESTGNTIYF
clone_size: NA; j_call: TRBJ1-5; d_call: NA; v_call: TRBV10-3; cdr3_nt: TGTGCCATCAGTGTTGGAGGGGATGGTCAGCCCCAGCATTTT; cdr3_aa: CAISVGGDGQPQHF
clone_size: NA; j_call: TRBJ2-7; d_call: NA; v_call: TRBV28; cdr3_nt: TGTGCCAGCAGTTTGGCCAGGGTCGGGTACGAGCAGTACTTC; cdr3_aa: CASSLARVGYEQYF
clone_size: NA; j_call: TRBJ2-6; d_call: NA; v_call: TRBV4-3; cdr3_nt: TGCGCCAGCAGCCTAACCACGCTGGGGGCAAGGGCCTTGTCGTCCAACGTCCTGACTTTC; cdr3_aa: CASSLTTLGARALSSNVLTF
clone_size: NA; j_call: TRBJ1-2; d_call: NA; v_call: TRBV19; cdr3_nt: TGTGCCAGTAGTATAGGTGGGAACTATGGCTACACCTTC; cdr3_aa: CASSIGGNYGYTF
clone_size: NA; j_call: TRBJ2-7; d_call: TRBD1; v_call: TRBV2; cdr3_nt: TGTGCCAGCCTGTCGACAGGGGGTCGTCAGGAGCAGTACTTC; cdr3_aa: CASLSTGGRQEQYF